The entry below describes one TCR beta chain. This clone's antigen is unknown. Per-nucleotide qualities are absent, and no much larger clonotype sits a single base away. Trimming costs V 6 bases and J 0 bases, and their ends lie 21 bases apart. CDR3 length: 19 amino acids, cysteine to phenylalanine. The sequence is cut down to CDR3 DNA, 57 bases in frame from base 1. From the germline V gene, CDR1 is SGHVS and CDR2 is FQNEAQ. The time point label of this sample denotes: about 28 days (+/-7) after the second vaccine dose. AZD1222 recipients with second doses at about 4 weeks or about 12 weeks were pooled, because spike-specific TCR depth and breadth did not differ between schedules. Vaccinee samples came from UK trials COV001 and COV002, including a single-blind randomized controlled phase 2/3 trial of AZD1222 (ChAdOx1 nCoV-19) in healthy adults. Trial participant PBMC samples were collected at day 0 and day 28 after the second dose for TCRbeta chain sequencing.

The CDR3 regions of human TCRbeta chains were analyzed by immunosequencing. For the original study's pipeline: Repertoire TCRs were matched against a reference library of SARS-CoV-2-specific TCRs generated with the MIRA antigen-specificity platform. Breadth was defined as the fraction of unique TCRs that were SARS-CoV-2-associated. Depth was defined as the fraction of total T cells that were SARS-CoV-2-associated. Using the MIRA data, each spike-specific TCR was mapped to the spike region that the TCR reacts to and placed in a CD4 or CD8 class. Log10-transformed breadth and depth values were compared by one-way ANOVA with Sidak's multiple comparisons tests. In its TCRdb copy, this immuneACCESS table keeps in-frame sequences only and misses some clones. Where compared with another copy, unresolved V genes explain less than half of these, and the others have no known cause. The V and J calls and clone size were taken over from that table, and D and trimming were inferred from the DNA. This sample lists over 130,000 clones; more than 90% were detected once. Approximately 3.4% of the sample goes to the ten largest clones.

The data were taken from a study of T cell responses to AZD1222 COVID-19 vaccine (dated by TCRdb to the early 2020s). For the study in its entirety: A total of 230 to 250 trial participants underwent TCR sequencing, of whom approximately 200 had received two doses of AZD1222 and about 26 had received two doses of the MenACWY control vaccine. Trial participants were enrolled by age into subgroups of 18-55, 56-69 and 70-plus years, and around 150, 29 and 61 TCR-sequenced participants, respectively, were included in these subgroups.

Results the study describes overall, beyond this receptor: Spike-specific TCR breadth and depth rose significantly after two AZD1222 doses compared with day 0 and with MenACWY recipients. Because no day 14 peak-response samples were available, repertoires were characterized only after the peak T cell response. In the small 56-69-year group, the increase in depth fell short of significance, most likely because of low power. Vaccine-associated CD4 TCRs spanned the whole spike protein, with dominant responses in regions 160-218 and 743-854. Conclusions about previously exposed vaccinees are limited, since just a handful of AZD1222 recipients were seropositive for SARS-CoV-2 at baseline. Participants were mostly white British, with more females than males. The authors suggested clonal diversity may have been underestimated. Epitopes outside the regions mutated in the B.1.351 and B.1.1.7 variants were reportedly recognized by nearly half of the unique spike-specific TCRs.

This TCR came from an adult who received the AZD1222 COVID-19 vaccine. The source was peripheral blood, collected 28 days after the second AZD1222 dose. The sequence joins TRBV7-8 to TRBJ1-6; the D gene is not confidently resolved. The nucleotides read TGTGCCAGCAGTCCAGAGTCAAGGGCCCTTAGCTCCTATAATTCACCCCTCCACTTT. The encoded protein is CASSPESRALSSYNSPLHF. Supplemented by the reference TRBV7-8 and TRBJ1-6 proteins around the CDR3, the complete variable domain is GAGVSQSPRYKVAKRGQDVALRCDPISGHVSLFWYQQALGQGPEFLTYFQNEAQLDKSGLPSDRFFAERPEGSVSTLKIQRTQQEDSAVYLCASSPESRALSSYNSPLHFGNGTRLTVT.